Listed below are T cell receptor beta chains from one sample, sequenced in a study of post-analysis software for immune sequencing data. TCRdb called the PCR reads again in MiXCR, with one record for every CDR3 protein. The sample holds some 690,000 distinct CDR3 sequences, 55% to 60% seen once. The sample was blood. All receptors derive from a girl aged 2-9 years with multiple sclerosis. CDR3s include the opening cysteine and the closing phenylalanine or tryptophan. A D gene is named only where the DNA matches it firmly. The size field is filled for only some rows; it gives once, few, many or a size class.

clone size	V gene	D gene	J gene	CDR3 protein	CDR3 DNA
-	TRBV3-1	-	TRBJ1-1	CASSQVGREAFF	TGTGCCAGCAGCCAAGTCGGCCGAGAAGCTTTCTTT
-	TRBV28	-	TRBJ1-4	CASSFEGQTNEKLFF	TGTGCCAGCAGTTTTGAGGGACAAACTAATGAAAAACTGTTTTTT
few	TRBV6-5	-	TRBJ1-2	CASSYLISPGNGYTF	TGTGCCAGCAGTTACCTAATAAGTCCAGGGAATGGCTACACCTTC
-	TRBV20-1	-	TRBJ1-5	CSAVDTNEIYSNQPQHF	TGCAGTGCTGTCGACACAAACGAGATATATAGCAATCAGCCCCAGCATTTT
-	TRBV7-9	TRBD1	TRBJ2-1	CASSPDREATTHNEQFF	TGTGCCAGCAGCCCCGACAGGGAAGCGACCACCCACAATGAGCAGTTCTTC
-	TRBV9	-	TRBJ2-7	CASSPSLVSYEQYF	TGTGCCAGCAGCCCCTCACTCGTAAGCTACGAGCAGTACTTC
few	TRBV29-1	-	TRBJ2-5	CSVDRASLETQYF	TGCAGCGTTGATAGGGCTAGCTTGGAGACCCAGTACTTC
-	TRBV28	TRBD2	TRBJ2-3	CASSLWAGGPATDTQYF	TGTGCCAGCAGTTTATGGGCGGGAGGGCCGGCAACAGATACGCAGTATTTT
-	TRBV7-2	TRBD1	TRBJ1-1	CASSLTRGKTEAFF	TGTGCCAGCAGCTTAACCAGGGGGAAGACTGAAGCTTTCTTT
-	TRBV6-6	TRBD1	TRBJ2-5	CASSNRGRGETQYF	TGTGCCAGCAGTAACAGGGGGCGGGGAGAGACCCAGTACTTC
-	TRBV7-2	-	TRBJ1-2	CASSLDIRGNYGYTF	TGTGCCAGCAGCTTAGACATCCGGGGAAACTATGGCTACACCTTC
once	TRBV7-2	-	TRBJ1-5	CASSLEGANSNQPQHF	TGTGCCAGCAGCTTAGAAGGGGCAAATAGCAATCAGCCCCAGCATTTT
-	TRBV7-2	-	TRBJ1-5	CASSTGYQPQHF	TGTGCCAGCAGCACGGGCTATCAGCCCCAGCATTTT
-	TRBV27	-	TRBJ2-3	CASSRVKVTDTQYF	TGTGCCAGCAGTAGGGTAAAGGTGACAGATACGCAGTATTTT
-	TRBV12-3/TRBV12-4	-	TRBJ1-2	CASSQSRLTAYGYTF	TGTGCCAGCAGCCAATCCCGCCTGACAGCTTATGGCTACACCTTC
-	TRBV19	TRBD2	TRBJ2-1	CASSRGGVYNEQFF	TGTGCCAGTAGTCGCGGGGGGGTCTACAATGAGCAGTTCTTC
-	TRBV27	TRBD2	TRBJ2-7	CASRLAGMAYEQYF	TGTGCCAGCAGATTAGCGGGTATGGCGTACGAGCAGTACTTC
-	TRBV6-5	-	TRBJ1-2	CASSYSSGSHGYTF	TGTGCCAGCAGTTACTCCTCGGGGTCTCATGGCTACACCTTC
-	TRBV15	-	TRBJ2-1	CATSSEFPLGYNEQFF	TGTGCCACCAGCAGTGAATTCCCCTTGGGCTACAATGAGCAGTTCTTC
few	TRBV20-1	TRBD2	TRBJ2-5	CSACWGGGVQETQYF	TGCAGTGCCTGTTGGGGGGGTGGTGTCCAAGAGACCCAGTACTTC
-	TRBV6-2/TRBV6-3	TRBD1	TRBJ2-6	CASSYDRGSGANVLTF	TGTGCCAGCAGTTACGACAGGGGCTCTGGGGCCAACGTCCTGACTTTC
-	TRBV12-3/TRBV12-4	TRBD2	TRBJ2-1	CASSSGLAGDGRGNEQFF	TGTGCCAGCAGTTCCGGACTAGCGGGAGACGGGAGGGGTAATGAGCAGTTCTTC
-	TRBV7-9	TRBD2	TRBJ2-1	CASSLTGGRNEQFF	TGTGCCAGCAGCTTAACGGGAGGGCGCAATGAGCAGTTCTTC
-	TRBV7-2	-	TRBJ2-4	CASSPGGQREYF	TGTGCCAGCAGCCCCGGGGGGCAGCGTGAGTACTTC
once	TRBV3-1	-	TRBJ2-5	CASSRRTIKETQYF	TGTGCCAGCAGCCGGCGGACTATTAAAGAGACCCAGTACTTC
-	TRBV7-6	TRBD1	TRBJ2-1	CASSLRTGSSYNEQFF	TGTGCCAGCAGCTTAAGGACAGGGAGCTCCTACAATGAGCAGTTCTTC
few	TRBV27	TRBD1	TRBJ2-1	CASSRTGPYNEQFF	TGTGCCAGCAGTAGGACAGGACCTTACAATGAGCAGTTCTTC
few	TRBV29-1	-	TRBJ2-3	CSVPKVPSGTDTQYF	TGCAGCGTGCCGAAGGTCCCGAGCGGCACAGATACGCAGTATTTT
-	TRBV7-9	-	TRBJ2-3	CASSFRGYYDLSTDTQYF	TGTGCCAGCAGCTTTAGGGGGTACTACGACTTAAGCACAGATACGCAGTATTTT
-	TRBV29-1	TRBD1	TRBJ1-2	CSVLRDRVANYGYTF	TGCAGCGTGCTCAGGGACAGGGTAGCTAACTATGGCTACACCTTC
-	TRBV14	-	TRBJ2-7	CASSATGSFYEQYF	TGTGCCAGCTCGGCCACCGGGTCTTTCTACGAGCAGTACTTC
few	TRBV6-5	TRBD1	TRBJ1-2	CASSYDRGQSYGYTF	TGTGCCAGCAGTTATGACAGGGGGCAGTCCTATGGCTACACCTTC
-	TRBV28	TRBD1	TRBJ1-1	CASSKQGSEAFF	TGTGCCAGCAGTAAACAGGGGTCTGAAGCTTTCTTT
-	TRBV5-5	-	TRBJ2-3	CASSYRTGGSSNTQYF	TGTGCCAGCAGCTACCGGACAGGAGGGAGTTCGAATACGCAGTATTTT
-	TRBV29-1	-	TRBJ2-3	CIFSTFVRADTQYF	TGCATTTTTTCGACTTTTGTCCGGGCAGATACGCAGTATTTT
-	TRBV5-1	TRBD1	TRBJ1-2	CASSPGPRGNYGYTF	TGCGCCAGCAGCCCGGGACCCAGGGGGAACTATGGCTACACCTTC
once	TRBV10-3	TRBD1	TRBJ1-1	CAISESTGAYTEAFF	TGTGCCATCAGTGAGTCCACAGGGGCTTACACTGAAGCTTTCTTT
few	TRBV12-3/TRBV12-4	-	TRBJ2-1	CASREGVEQFF	TGTGCCAGCAGGGAAGGGGTTGAGCAGTTCTTC
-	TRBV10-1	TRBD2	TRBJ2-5	CASSGLAGGLETQYF	TGCGCCAGCAGCGGGCTAGCGGGGGGGCTGGAGACCCAGTACTTC
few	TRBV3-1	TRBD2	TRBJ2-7	CASSQRGVVLAGDREQYF	TGTGCCAGCAGCCAAAGAGGCGTGGTTCTAGCGGGAGATAGGGAGCAGTACTTC
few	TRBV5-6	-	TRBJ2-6	CASSSTDYSGANVLTF	TGTGCCAGCAGCTCTACAGACTACTCTGGGGCCAACGTCCTGACTTTC
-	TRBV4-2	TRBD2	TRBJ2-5	CASSQGGLAGSVETQYF	TGTGCCAGCAGCCAAGGGGGACTAGCGGGGTCCGTAGAGACCCAGTACTTC
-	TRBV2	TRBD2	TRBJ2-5	CASSVSGGGAQETQYF	TGTGCCAGCAGTGTATCTGGCGGGGGGGCCCAAGAGACCCAGTACTTC
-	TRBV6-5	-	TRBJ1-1	CASSVRDNTEAFF	TGTGCCAGCAGTGTCCGGGACAACACTGAAGCTTTCTTT
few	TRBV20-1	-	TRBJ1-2	CSARRGANYGYTF	TGCAGTGCTAGAAGGGGGGCCAACTATGGCTACACCTTC
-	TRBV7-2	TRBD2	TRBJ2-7	CASSLRAGLAGGKQGEQYF	TGTGCCAGCAGCTTACGTGCCGGGCTAGCGGGGGGTAAGCAGGGCGAGCAGTACTTC
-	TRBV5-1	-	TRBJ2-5	CASSSQGLAETQYF	TGCGCCAGCAGCTCCCAGGGGCTCGCGGAGACCCAGTACTTC
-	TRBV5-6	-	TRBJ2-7	CASSSQNGGSYEQYF	TGTGCCAGCAGCTCCCAAAATGGGGGTTCCTACGAGCAGTACTTC
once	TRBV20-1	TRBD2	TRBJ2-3	CSAAPGLLRPDTQYF	TGCAGTGCTGCCCCGGGACTATTGAGGCCAGATACGCAGTATTTT
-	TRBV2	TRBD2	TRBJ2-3	CASSPSGATQYF	TGTGCCAGCAGCCCTAGCGGGGCGACGCAGTATTTT
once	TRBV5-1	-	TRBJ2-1	CASSLAKYNEQFF	TGCGCCAGCAGCTTGGCGAAATACAATGAGCAGTTCTTC
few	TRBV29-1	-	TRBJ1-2	CSATGLGEDYTF	TGCAGCGCCACCGGCTTGGGAGAAGACTACACCTTC
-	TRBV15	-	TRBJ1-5	CATSRDRVPNQPQHF	TGTGCCACCAGCAGAGATAGGGTTCCTAATCAGCCCCAGCATTTT
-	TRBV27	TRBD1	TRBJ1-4	CASSLIGQVDEKLFF	TGTGCCAGCAGTTTAATTGGACAGGTCGATGAAAAACTGTTTTTT